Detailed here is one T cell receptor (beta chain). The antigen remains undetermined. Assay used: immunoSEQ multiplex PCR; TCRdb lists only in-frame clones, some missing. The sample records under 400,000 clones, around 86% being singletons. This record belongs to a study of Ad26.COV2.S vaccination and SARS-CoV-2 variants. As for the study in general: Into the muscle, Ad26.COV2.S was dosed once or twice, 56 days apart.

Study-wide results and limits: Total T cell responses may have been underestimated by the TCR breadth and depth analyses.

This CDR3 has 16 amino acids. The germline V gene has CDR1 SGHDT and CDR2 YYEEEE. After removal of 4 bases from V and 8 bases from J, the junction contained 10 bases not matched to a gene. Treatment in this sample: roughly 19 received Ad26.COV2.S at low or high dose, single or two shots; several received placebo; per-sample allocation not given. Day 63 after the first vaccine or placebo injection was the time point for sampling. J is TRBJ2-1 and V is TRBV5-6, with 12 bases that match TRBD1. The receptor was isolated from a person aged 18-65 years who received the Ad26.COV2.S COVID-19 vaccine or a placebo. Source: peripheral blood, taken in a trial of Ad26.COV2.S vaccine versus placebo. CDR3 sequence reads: CASSPEPGQGAYEQFF. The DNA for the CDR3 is TGTGCCAGCAGCCCCGAACCGGGACAGGGGGCCTATGAGCAGTTCTTC.